This is a list of T cell receptor beta chains from one sample in a study of T cell responses to AZD1222 COVID-19 vaccine. Here immunoSEQ multiplex PCR was the method, and the copy in TCRdb shows in-frame clones only, minus some. Of 200,000 or so clones detected, 93% appear once; the ten largest clones hold roughly 0.99%. The starting material was peripheral blood, obtained 28 days after the second AZD1222 dose. Receptors were obtained from an adult who received the AZD1222 COVID-19 vaccine. CDR3s include the opening cysteine and the closing phenylalanine or tryptophan. The order of the fields is J gene, D gene, clone size, V gene, CDR3 protein, CDR3 DNA. D genes are given only for firm matches. Size is omitted from some rows. Given values are once, few, many or a class for expanded clones.

>TRBJ2-2|.|.|TRBV4-1
CASSPGPLDTGELFF
TGCGCCAGCAGCCCCGGTCCACTGGACACCGGGGAGCTGTTTTTT
>TRBJ2-7|TRBD1|few|TRBV5-6
CASSFRDRSLYEQYF
TGTGCCAGCAGCTTCCGGGACAGGTCCTTATACGAGCAGTACTTC
>TRBJ1-2|.|.|TRBV30
CAWMGGSSIYGYTF
TGTGCCTGGATGGGGGGGTCATCGATCTATGGCTACACCTTC
>TRBJ1-2|.|.|TRBV6-2/TRBV6-3
CASSYSSLGGYTF
TGTGCCAGCAGTTACTCCTCACTGGGCGGCTACACCTTC
>TRBJ1-2|TRBD1|once|TRBV27
CASSLDDRGKDGYTF
TGTGCCAGCAGTTTAGACGACAGGGGAAAGGATGGCTACACCTTC
>TRBJ1-6|TRBD1|.|TRBV3-1/TRBV3-2
CASSQETGGAYLPDSPLHF
TGTGCCAGCAGCCAAGAAACAGGGGGAGCGTACCTACCAGATTCACCCCTCCACTTT
>TRBJ2-5|.|.|TRBV9
CASSDGGGGPEETQYF
TGTGCCAGCAGCGACGGAGGTGGGGGGCCGGAGGAGACCCAGTACTTC
>TRBJ1-4|.|.|TRBV6-5
CASKGRVNEKLFF
TGTGCCAGCAAGGGACGCGTTAATGAAAAACTGTTTTTT
>TRBJ2-5|TRBD1|.|TRBV11-2
CASSGDRAQFQGETQYF
TGTGCCAGCAGTGGGGACAGGGCGCAATTCCAAGGAGAGACCCAGTACTTC
>TRBJ1-5|.|.|TRBV3-1/TRBV3-2
CASSQGGQPQHF
TGTGCCAGCAGCCAAGGGGGTCAGCCCCAGCATTTT
>TRBJ1-2|.|.|TRBV5-1
CASSLAAGLTYGYTF
TGCGCCAGCAGCTTGGCCGCGGGACTGACCTATGGCTACACCTTC
>TRBJ1-2|.|.|TRBV14
CASSQEGVPSHYGYTF
TGTGCCAGCAGCCAAGAAGGGGTGCCGTCCCACTATGGCTACACCTTC
>TRBJ2-1|TRBD2|.|TRBV6-5
CSSKRENNEQFF
TGTTCCTCAAAGCGGGAGAACAATGAGCAGTTCTTC
>TRBJ1-3|.|.|TRBV4-2
CASSQEGSTSSGNTIYF
TGTGCCAGCAGCCAAGAGGGAAGTACGAGCTCTGGAAACACCATATATTTT
>TRBJ2-2|.|few|TRBV5-6
CASSLAWANTGELFF
TGTGCCAGCAGCTTGGCCTGGGCGAACACCGGGGAGCTGTTTTTT
>TRBJ2-2|.|.|TRBV19
CASKARNTGELFF
TGTGCCAGTAAGGCCAGAAACACCGGGGAGCTGTTTTTT
>TRBJ2-7|TRBD1|.|TRBV14
CASSARDSRYEQYF
TGTGCCAGCAGCGCGAGGGACAGTCGCTACGAGCAGTACTTC
>TRBJ2-5|.|.|TRBV18
CASSPRGAEETQYF
TGTGCCAGCTCCCCTCGAGGGGCAGAAGAGACCCAGTACTTC
>TRBJ2-7|.|.|TRBV5-1
CASSSAVDIYEQYF
TGCGCCAGCAGCTCCGCGGTAGATATCTACGAGCAGTACTTC
>TRBJ1-5|.|.|TRBV14
CASSQTPQEPQHF
TGTGCCAGCAGCCAAACGCCTCAAGAGCCCCAGCATTTT
>TRBJ1-6|.|.|TRBV5-6
CAGRDVASYNSPLHF
TGTGCCGGGCGGGACGTAGCCTCCTATAATTCACCCCTCCACTTT
>TRBJ1-1|TRBD1|.|TRBV6-2/TRBV6-3
CASSRATGYTEAFF
TGTGCCAGCAGTCGAGCGACAGGGTACACTGAAGCTTTCTTT
>TRBJ1-5|.|.|TRBV2
CASRRTENQPQHF
TGTGCCAGCAGACGGACAGAGAATCAGCCCCAGCATTTT
>TRBJ1-1|TRBD1|.|TRBV5-1
CASSPRQGRMNTEAFF
TGCGCCAGCAGCCCCCGACAGGGGCGAATGAACACTGAAGCTTTCTTT
>TRBJ1-6|TRBD1|.|TRBV6-4
CASSAGPAGLQGAGSPLHF
TGTGCCAGCAGTGCCGGCCCGGCAGGGCTACAGGGGGCCGGTTCACCCCTCCACTTT
>TRBJ1-5|.|once|TRBV30
CAWSVLGGNQPQHF
TGTGCCTGGAGTGTACTGGGTGGCAATCAGCCCCAGCATTTT
>TRBJ2-1|.|.|TRBV19
CASSRLVGVHEQFF
TGTGCCAGTAGTAGACTGGTAGGGGTCCACGAGCAGTTCTTC
>TRBJ1-6|TRBD1|.|TRBV7-9
CASSSPGTGYNSPLHF
TGTGCCAGCAGCAGTCCCGGGACAGGGTATAATTCACCCCTCCACTTT
>TRBJ1-5|.|.|TRBV27
CASSFRPREPQHF
TGTGCCAGCAGTTTCAGGCCGAGGGAGCCCCAGCATTTT
>TRBJ2-7|.|once|TRBV19
CASSTGYSVNEQYF
TGTGCCAGTAGTACCGGTTATTCGGTGAACGAGCAGTACTTC
>TRBJ2-2|TRBD1|.|TRBV10-2
CASRQGANTGELFF
TGCGCCAGCAGACAGGGGGCTAACACCGGGGAGCTGTTTTTT